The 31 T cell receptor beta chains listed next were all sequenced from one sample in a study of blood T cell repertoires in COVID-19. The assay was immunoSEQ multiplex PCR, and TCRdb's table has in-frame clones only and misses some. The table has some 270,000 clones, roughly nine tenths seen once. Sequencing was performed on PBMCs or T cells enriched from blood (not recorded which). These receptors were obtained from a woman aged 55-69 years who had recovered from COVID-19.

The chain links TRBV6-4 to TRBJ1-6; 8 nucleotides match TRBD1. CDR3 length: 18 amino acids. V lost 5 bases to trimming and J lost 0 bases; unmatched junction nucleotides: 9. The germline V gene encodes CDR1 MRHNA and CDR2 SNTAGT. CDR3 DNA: TGTGCCAGCAGTAACGGGGGACAGGCGGGCTCCTATAATTCACCCCTCCACTTT. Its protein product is CASSNGGQAGSYNSPLHF.

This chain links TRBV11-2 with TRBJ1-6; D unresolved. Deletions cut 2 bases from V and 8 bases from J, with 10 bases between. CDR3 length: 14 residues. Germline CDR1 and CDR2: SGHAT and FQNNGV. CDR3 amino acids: CASSLPEGYSPLHF. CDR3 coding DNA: TGTGCCAGCAGCTTACCTGAGGGCTATTCACCCCTCCACTTT.

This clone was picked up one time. The CDR3 coding sequence is TGTGCCAGCAGCCGCCGGGACTGGAACACTGAAGCTTTCTTT. As protein: CASSRRDWNTEAFF. This chain links TRBV3-1 (or the pseudogene TRBV3-2) with TRBJ1-1, with D tentatively TRBD1 (5 bases). Trimming shortened V by 4 bases and J by 1 base, and 10 bases separated the two germline ends. CDR1 and CDR2 from the germline V gene are LGHDT and YNNKEL (reference sequence). The CDR3 totals 14 residues.

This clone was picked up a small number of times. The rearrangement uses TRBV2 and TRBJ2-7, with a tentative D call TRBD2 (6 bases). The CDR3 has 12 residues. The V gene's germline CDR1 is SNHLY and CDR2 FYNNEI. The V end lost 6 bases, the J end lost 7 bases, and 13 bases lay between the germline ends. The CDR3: CASRERDSEQYF. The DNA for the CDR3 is TGTGCCAGCAGGGAGAGGGACTCTGAGCAGTACTTC.

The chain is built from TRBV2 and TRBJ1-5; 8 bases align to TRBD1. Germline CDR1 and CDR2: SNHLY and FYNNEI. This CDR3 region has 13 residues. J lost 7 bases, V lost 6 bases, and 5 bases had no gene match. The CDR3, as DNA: TGTGCCAGCAGGGCAGGGGGCGGGCAGCCCCAGCATTTT. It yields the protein CASRAGGGQPQHF.

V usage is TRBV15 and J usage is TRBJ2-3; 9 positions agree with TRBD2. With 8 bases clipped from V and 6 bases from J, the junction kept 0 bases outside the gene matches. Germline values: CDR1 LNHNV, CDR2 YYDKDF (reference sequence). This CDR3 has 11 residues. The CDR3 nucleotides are TGTGCCACCGCGGGGGGGGATACGCAGTATTTT. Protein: CATAGGDTQYF.

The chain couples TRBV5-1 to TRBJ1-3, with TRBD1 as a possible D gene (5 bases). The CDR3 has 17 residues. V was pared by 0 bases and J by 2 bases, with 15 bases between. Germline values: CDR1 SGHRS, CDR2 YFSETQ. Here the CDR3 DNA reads TGCGCCAGCAGCTTGGGATGGGGGAGGGTTCCTGGAAACACCATATATTTT. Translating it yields CASSLGWGRVPGNTIYF.

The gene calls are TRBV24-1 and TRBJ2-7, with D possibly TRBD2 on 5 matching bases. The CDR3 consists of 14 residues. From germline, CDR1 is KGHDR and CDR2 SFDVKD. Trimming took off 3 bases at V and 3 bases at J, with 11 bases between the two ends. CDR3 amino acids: CATSDSGRFYEQYF. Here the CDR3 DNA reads TGTGCCACCAGTGATAGCGGCAGATTCTACGAGCAGTACTTC.

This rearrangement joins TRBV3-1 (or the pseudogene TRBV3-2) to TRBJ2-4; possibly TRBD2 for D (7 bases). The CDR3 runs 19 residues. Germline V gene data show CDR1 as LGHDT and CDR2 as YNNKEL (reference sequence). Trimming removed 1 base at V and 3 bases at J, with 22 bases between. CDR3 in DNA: TGTGCCAGCAGCCAAGTCCCGGGGAGGGGGGGGCATAACAAAAACATTCAGTACTTC. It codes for CASSQVPGRGGHNKNIQYF.

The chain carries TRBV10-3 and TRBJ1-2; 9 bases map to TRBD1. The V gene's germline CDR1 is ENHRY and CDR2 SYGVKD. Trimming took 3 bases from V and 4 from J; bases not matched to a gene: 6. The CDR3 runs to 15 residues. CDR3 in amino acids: CAISETGQGFYGYTF. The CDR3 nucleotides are TGTGCCATCAGTGAAACTGGACAGGGGTTCTATGGCTACACCTTC.

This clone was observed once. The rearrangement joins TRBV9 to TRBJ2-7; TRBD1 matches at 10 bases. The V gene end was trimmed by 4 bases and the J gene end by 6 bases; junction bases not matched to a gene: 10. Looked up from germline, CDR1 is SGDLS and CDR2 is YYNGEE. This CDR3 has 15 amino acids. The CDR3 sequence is CASSSAGTGVGEQYF. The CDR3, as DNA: TGTGCCAGCAGCAGCGCAGGGACAGGGGTAGGCGAGCAGTACTTC.

The CDR3 loop is CASSLVRGLRFF. CDR3 bases: TGTGCCAGCAGCTTAGTCCGGGGATTGAGGTTCTTC. This chain links TRBV13 with TRBJ2-1, with a tentative D call TRBD2 (5 bases). This CDR3 contains 12 residues. V was trimmed by 1 base and J by 15 bases, leaving 13 bases between them. The germline V gene encodes CDR1 PRHDT and CDR2 FYEKMQ (reference sequence). Together with reference TRBV13 and TRBJ2-1, the CDR3 gives the full variable domain: AAGVIQSPRHLIKEKRETATLKCYPIPRHDTVYWYQQGPGQDPQFLISFYEKMQSDKGSIPDRFSAQQFSDYHSELNMSSLELGDSALYFCASSLVRGLRFFGPGTRLTVL.

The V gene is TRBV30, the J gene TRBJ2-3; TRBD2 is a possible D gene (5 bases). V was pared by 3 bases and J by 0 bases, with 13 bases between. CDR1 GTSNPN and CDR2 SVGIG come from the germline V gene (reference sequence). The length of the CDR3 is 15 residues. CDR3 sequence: CAWRREWDSTDTQYF. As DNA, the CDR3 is TGTGCCTGGAGGAGGGAATGGGATAGCACAGATACGCAGTATTTT.

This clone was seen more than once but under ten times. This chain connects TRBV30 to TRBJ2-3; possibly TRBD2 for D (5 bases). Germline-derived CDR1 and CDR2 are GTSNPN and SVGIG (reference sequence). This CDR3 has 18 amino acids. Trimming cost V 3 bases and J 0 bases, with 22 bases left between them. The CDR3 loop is CAWSEAGSLTSSTDTQYF. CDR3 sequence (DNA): TGTGCCTGGAGCGAGGCGGGCAGCCTCACTTCTAGCACAGATACGCAGTATTTT. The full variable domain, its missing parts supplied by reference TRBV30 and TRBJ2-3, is SQTIHQWPATLVQPVGSPLSLECTVEGTSNPNLYWYRQAAGRGLQLLFYSVGIGQISSEVPQNLSASRPQDRQFILSSKKLLLSDSGFYLCAWSEAGSLTSSTDTQYFGPGTRLTVL.

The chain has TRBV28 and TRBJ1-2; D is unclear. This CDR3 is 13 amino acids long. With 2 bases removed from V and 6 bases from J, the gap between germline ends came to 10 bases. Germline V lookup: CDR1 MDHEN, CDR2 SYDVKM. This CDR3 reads CASSLKGVNGYTF. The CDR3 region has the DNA TGTGCCAGCAGTTTAAAAGGAGTAAATGGCTACACCTTC.

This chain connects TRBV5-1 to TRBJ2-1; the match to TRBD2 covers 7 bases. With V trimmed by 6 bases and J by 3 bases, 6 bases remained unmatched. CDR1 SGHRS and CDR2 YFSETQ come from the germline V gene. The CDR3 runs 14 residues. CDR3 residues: CASTVERDYNEQFF. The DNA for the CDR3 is TGCGCCAGCACCGTGGAGCGGGACTACAATGAGCAGTTCTTC.

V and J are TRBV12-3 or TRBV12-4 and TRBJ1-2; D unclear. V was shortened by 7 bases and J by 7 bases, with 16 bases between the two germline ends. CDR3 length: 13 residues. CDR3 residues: CASTALTDSGYTF. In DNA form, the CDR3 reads TGTGCCAGCACCGCATTGACTGATTCTGGCTACACCTTC.

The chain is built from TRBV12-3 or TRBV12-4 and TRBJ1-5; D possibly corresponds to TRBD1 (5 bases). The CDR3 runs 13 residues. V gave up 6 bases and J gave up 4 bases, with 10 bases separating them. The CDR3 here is CASSGTLNQPQHF. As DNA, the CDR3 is TGTGCCAGCAGCGGGACTCTAAATCAGCCCCAGCATTTT.

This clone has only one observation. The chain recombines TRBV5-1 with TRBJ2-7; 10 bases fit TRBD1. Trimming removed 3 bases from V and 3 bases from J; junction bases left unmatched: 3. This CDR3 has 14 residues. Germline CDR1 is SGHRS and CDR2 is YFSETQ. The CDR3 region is CASSSDRGLYEQYF. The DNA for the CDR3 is TGCGCCAGCAGCTCCGACAGGGGGCTCTACGAGCAGTACTTC.

The CDR3 DNA follows: TGTGCCATCGGGGGGGCAAACGCGCACGGAAACACCATATATTTT. It encodes CAIGGANAHGNTIYF. The rearrangement links TRBV10-3 to TRBJ1-3, with a tentative D call TRBD1 (6 bases). Germline-derived CDR1 and CDR2 are ENHRY and SYGVKD. Trimming pared 8 bases from V and 4 bases from J, leaving 18 bases between. CDR3 length equals 15 residues.

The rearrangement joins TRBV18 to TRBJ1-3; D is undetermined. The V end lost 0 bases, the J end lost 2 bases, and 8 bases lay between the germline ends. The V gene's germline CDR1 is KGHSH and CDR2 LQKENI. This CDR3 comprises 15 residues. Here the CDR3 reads CASSPPSRAGNTIYF. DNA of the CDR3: TGTGCCAGCTCACCACCGTCGAGGGCTGGAAACACCATATATTTT.

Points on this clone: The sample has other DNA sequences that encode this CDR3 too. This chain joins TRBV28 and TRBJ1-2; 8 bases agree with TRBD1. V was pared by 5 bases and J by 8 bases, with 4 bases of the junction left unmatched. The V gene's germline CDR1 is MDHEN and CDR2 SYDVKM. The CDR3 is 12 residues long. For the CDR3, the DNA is TGTGCCAGCAGTCGACAGGGGTACGGCTACACCTTC. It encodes CASSRQGYGYTF.

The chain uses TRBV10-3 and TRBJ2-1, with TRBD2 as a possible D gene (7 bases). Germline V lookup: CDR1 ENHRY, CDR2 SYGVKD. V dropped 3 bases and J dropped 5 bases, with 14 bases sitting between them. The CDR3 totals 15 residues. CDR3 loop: CAISDWGGADNEQFF. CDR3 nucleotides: TGTGCCATCAGTGATTGGGGGGGGGCCGACAATGAGCAGTTCTTC.

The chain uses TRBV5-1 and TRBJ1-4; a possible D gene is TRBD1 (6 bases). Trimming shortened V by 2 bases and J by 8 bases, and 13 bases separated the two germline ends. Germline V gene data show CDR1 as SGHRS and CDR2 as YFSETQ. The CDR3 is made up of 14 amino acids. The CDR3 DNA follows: TGCGCCAGCAGCTTCACAGGGTCCCTCGAAAAACTGTTTTTT. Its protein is CASSFTGSLEKLFF.

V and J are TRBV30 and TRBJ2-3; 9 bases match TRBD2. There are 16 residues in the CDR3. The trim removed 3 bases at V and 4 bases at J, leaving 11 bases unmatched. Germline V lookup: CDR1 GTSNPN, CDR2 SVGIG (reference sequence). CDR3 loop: CAWRSISGSGADTQYF. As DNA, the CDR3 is TGTGCCTGGAGGAGTATTAGCGGGAGTGGTGCAGATACGCAGTATTTT.

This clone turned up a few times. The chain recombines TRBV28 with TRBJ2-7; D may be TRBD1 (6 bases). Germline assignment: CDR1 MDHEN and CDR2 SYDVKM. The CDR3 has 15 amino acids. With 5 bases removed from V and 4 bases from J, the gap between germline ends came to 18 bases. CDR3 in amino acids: CASSTQGIARYEQYF. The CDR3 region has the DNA TGTGCCAGCAGTACCCAGGGGATAGCGCGGTACGAGCAGTACTTC.

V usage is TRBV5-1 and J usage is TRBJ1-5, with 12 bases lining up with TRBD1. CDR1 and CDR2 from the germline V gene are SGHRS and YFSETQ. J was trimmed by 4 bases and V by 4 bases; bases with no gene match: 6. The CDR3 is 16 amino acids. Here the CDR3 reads CASSRGTGGLNQPQHF. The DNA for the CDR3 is TGCGCCAGCAGCCGCGGGACAGGGGGCCTGAATCAGCCCCAGCATTTT. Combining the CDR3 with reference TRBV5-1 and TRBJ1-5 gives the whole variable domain KAGVTQTPRYLIKTRGQQVTLSCSPISGHRSVSWYQQTPGQGLQFLFEYFSETQRNKGNFPGRFSGRQFSNSRSEMNVSTLELGDSALYLCASSRGTGGLNQPQHFGDGTRLSIL.

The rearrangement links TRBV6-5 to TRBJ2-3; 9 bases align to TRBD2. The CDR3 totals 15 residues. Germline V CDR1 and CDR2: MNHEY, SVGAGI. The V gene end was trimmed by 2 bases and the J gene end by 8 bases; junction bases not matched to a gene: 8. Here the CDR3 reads CASSYAAALAGTQYF. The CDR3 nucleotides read TGTGCCAGCAGTTACGCCGCAGCACTAGCGGGTACGCAGTATTTT.

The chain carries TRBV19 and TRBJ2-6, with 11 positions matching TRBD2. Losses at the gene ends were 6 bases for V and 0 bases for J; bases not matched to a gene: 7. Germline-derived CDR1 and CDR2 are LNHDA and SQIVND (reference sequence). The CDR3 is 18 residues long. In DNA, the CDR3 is TGTGCCAGTAGAACGACTAGCGGGGCTAGCTCTGGGGCCAACGTCCTGACTTTC. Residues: CASRTTSGASSGANVLTF.

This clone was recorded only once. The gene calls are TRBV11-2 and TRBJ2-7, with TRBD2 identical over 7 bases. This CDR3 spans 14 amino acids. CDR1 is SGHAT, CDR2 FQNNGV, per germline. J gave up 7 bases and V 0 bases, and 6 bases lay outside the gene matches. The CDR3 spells CASSLEGAGREQYF. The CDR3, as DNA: TGTGCCAGCAGCTTAGAGGGAGCGGGACGGGAGCAGTACTTC.

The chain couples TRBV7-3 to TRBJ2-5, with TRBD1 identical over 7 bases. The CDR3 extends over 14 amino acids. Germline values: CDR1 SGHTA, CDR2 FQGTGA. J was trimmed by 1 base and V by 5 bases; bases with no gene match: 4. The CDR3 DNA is TGTGCCAGCAGCCCAGGACAGGTCCAAGAGACCCAGTACTTC. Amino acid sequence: CASSPGQVQETQYF.